This is a list of T cell receptor beta chains from one sample in a study of blood T cell repertoires in COVID-19. Sequenced by immunoSEQ multiplex PCR; TCRdb stores in-frame clones only, minus some. This table has about 150,000 clones, 75% to 90% appearing once. Sample: peripheral blood. Every receptor here comes from a man older than 75 with acute or convalescent COVID-19. Each CDR3 is given with its conserved first and last residue. Each record gives: J gene, D gene, V gene, CDR3 protein, CDR3 DNA. A D gene is named only where the DNA matches it firmly.

TRBJ2-3 . TRBV3-1/TRBV3-2 CASSLYSPPDTQYF TGTGCCAGCAGCCTCTATAGCCCCCCCGATACGCAGTATTTT
TRBJ2-7 TRBD2 TRBV7-9 CASSLVTGGGSDEQYF TGTGCCAGCAGCTTAGTTACGGGAGGAGGTTCGGACGAGCAGTACTTC
TRBJ2-1 . TRBV7-3 CASSLGGGYNEQFF TGTGCCAGCAGCTTAGGTGGGGGGTACAATGAGCAGTTCTTC
TRBJ2-3 TRBD1 TRBV6-1 CASSGRRDRVSDTQYF TGTGCCAGCAGTGGCCGCCGGGACAGGGTCTCAGATACGCAGTATTTT
TRBJ2-1 TRBD2 TRBV7-2 CASSLGGSGGSYNEQFF TGTGCCAGCAGCTTGGGAGGATCGGGGGGGTCATACAATGAGCAGTTCTTC
TRBJ2-7 TRBD1 TRBV6-5 CASRETGGYTYEQYF TGTGCCAGCAGAGAGACAGGGGGTTATACCTACGAGCAGTACTTC
TRBJ2-3 TRBD2 TRBV9 CASSVLAGSSTDTQYF TGTGCCAGCAGCGTACTAGCGGGGTCTAGCACAGATACGCAGTATTTT
TRBJ2-1 . TRBV2 CASSPGLLRFF TGTGCCAGCAGTCCGGGACTCCTAAGATTCTTC
TRBJ2-2 TRBD2 TRBV5-1 CASSSTGTTINTGELFF TGCGCCAGCAGCTCAACCGGGACTACCATTAACACCGGGGAGCTGTTTTTT
TRBJ1-1 TRBD1 TRBV10-2 CASSDTQGAGTEAFF TGCGCCAGCAGTGATACTCAGGGGGCGGGCACTGAAGCTTTCTTT